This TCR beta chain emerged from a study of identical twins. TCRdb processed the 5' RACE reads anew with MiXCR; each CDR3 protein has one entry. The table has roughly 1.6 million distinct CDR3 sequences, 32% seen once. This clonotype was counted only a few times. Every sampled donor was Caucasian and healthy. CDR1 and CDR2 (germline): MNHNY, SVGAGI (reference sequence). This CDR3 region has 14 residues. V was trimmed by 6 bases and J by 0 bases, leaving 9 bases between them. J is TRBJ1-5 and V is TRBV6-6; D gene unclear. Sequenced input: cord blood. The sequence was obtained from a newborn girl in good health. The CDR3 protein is CASRAYFSNQPQHF. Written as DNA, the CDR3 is TGTGCCAGCAGAGCCTATTTTAGCAATCAGCCCCAGCATTTT.